Listed below are T cell receptor beta chains from one sample, sequenced in a study of blood T cell repertoires in COVID-19. Some clones are missing from TCRdb's copy, which holds only in-frame ones; the method was immunoSEQ multiplex PCR. This sample has roughly 70,000 clones, with around 86% found just once. The sequenced material came from peripheral blood. The receptors stem from a woman aged 80 or over with active or convalescent COVID-19. CDR3s include the opening cysteine and the closing phenylalanine or tryptophan. Fields, in order: clone size, J gene, V gene, D gene, CDR3 DNA, CDR3 protein. The D gene is left open where the match is weak. A clone size is listed for some rows: how often the clone was seen (once, few, many), or a class if it is expanded.

.,TRBJ1-5,TRBV6-2/TRBV6-3,.,TGTGCCAGCAGTTTACAGAGCAATCAGCCCCAGCATTTT,CASSLQSNQPQHF
once,TRBJ2-1,TRBV2,.,TGTGCCAGCAGGGTTACTAGATTGGATGAGCAGTTCTTC,CASRVTRLDEQFF
.,TRBJ2-1,TRBV4-3,TRBD2,TGCGCCAGCAGCCAAGATTGGGTAGCGGGGGGCAGGAGTGAGCAGTTCTTC,CASSQDWVAGGRSEQFF
few,TRBJ2-2,TRBV19,TRBD1,TGTGCCAGTAGTATTTGGGACAGGGGGACCGGGGAGCTGTTTTTT,CASSIWDRGTGELFF
.,TRBJ2-1,TRBV6-5,.,TGTGCCAGCAGTTACGGAGGTAGCTCCTACAATGAGCAGTTCTTC,CASSYGGSSYNEQFF
.,TRBJ1-6,TRBV9,TRBD1,TGTGCCAGCAGCGGCAACAGGGGTATTGGTTCACCCCTCCACTTT,CASSGNRGIGSPLHF
.,TRBJ2-3,TRBV19,TRBD1,TGTGCCAGTAGTTCAACAGGGGGTTACACAGATACGCAGTATTTT,CASSSTGGYTDTQYF
.,TRBJ2-5,TRBV7-3,.,TGTGCCAGCAGTTTCGGGGACCAAGAGACCCAGTACTTC,CASSFGDQETQYF
once,TRBJ1-3,TRBV6-5,TRBD1,TGTGCCACCTTCGACAGGGTAGACACCATATATTTT,CATFDRVDTIYF
.,TRBJ2-2,TRBV6-5,.,TGTGCCAGCAGCAGGGTACCCGGGGAGCTGTTTTTT,CASSRVPGELFF
.,TRBJ1-6,TRBV28,.,TGTGCCAGCGTTACTTCCGGGGGGAATTCACCCCTCCACTTT,CASVTSGGNSPLHF
.,TRBJ1-6,TRBV28,TRBD1,TGTGCCAGCAGTTCACTAGACAGGGTGGACTCACCCCTCCACTTT,CASSSLDRVDSPLHF
.,TRBJ2-5,TRBV7-7,.,TGTGCCAGCAGCCGCGGGTCCCAAGAGACCCAGTACTTC,CASSRGSQETQYF
.,TRBJ1-5,TRBV19,.,TGTGCCAGTAGTATCGGGGCAGGGGTTGACCAGCCCCAGCATTTT,CASSIGAGVDQPQHF
once,TRBJ1-5,TRBV6-5,.,TGTGCCAGCAGAACCCTACAGGGCAGCAATCAGCCCCAGCATTTT,CASRTLQGSNQPQHF
.,TRBJ1-4,TRBV29-1,.,TGCAGCGCCCGACGGGGGACGGCTAATGAAAAACTGTTTTTT,CSARRGTANEKLFF
.,TRBJ2-5,TRBV7-3,TRBD2,TGTGCCAGCAGCTTATCGTCCAGCGGGATAGAGACCCAGTACTTC,CASSLSSSGIETQYF
.,TRBJ1-2,TRBV11-2,.,TGTGCCAGCAGCTTAAGGGCGGGCGGGGGCAACTATGGCTACACCTTC,CASSLRAGGGNYGYTF
.,TRBJ2-7,TRBV19,TRBD1,TGTGCCAGTAGCCGGACAGGGTCCGGCGAGCAGTACTTC,CASSRTGSGEQYF
.,TRBJ1-1,TRBV6-4,.,TGTGCCAGCAGTGACTCTACTGGGGCAGAGGATTTGAACACTGAAGCTTTCTTT,CASSDSTGAEDLNTEAFF
once,TRBJ2-7,TRBV12-3/TRBV12-4,.,TGTGCCAGCGGGACTTTGACCTACGAGCAGTACTTC,CASGTLTYEQYF
.,TRBJ1-5,TRBV7-9,.,TGTGCCAGCAGCTTAGTTGGTTGGACAGACAATAGCAATCAGCCCCAGCATTTT,CASSLVGWTDNSNQPQHF
.,TRBJ1-2,TRBV3-1/TRBV3-2,TRBD1,TGTGCCAGCAGCCAAGAGGGACAGGGGACTAACTATGGCTACACCTTC,CASSQEGQGTNYGYTF
.,TRBJ1-2,TRBV29-1,.,TGCAGCGTTGCTAGTCAAAGGGAGGGCTACACCTTC,CSVASQREGYTF
.,TRBJ2-7,TRBV12-5,TRBD1,TGTGCTACCTCTAAGGGACAGCCGAGCTCCTACGAGCAGTACTTC,CATSKGQPSSYEQYF
.,TRBJ2-3,TRBV19,TRBD2,TGTGCCAGTAGTTTACACAGCGGGGGCAACACAGATACGCAGTATTTT,CASSLHSGGNTDTQYF
once,TRBJ1-1,TRBV5-8,.,TGTGCCACCCTACGGCGGTTGAACACTGAAGCTTTCTTT,CATLRRLNTEAFF
.,TRBJ1-3,TRBV6-6,.,TGTGCCAGCAGTCCAAACCGGGAAGGTATTACTCCTGGAAACACCATATATTTT,CASSPNREGITPGNTIYF
.,TRBJ2-3,TRBV23-1,.,TGCGCCAGCAGTCTCCCTAGGACAGATACGCAGTATTTT,CASSLPRTDTQYF
.,TRBJ2-3,TRBV6-5,.,TGTGCCATAAGACAAACAGCACTCACAGATACGCAGTATTTT,CAIRQTALTDTQYF
.,TRBJ1-4,TRBV27,.,TGTGCCAGCAGTCGAGCCTTTGCAACTAATGAAAAACTGTTTTTT,CASSRAFATNEKLFF
few,TRBJ2-1,TRBV29-1,TRBD1,TGCAGCGCCCGATCGGGACAGGGGGGCGATGAGCAGTTCTTC,CSARSGQGGDEQFF
.,TRBJ2-7,TRBV7-2,TRBD1,TGTGCCAGCAGCTTAGCTGGGGGACAGGGGGTTTCCTACGAGCAGTACTTC,CASSLAGGQGVSYEQYF
.,TRBJ2-2,TRBV28,.,TGTGCCAGCTTGGTGGGGGGGAACACCGGGGAGCTGTTTTTT,CASLVGGNTGELFF
.,TRBJ1-2,TRBV6-5,TRBD1,TGTGCCAGCAGTACCGGGACAGGGAAAAGCTATGGCTACACCTTC,CASSTGTGKSYGYTF
.,TRBJ2-5,TRBV7-9,.,TGTGCCAGCAGTTCTAGTGCTACTGGGACCCAGTACTTC,CASSSSATGTQYF
.,TRBJ2-7,TRBV5-1,.,TGCGCCAGCAGCTTAGGGGAATCCTACGAGCAGTACTTC,CASSLGESYEQYF